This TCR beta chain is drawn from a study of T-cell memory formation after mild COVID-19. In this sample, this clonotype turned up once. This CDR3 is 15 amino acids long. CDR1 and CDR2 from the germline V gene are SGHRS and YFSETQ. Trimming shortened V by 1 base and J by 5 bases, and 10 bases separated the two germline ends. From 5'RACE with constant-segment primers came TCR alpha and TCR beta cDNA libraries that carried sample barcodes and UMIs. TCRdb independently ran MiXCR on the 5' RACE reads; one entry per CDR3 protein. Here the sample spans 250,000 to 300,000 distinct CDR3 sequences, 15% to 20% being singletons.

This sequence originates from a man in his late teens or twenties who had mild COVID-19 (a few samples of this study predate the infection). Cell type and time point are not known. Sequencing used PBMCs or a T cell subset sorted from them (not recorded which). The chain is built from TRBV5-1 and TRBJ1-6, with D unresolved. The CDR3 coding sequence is TGCGCCAGCAGCTTGCAAGGCCCTGATAATTCACCCCTCCACTTT. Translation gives CASSLQGPDNSPLHF.